The following is a T cell receptor beta chain sequence with its context. Generated by immunoSEQ multiplex PCR, the TCRdb table keeps only in-frame clones and is missing some. The data hold over 120,000 clones, with 75% to 95% observed a single time. This sample stems from a study of control samples from healthy donors and cancer patients. The CDR3 covers 14 residues. What was sequenced was blood. The source is a man aged 25-40 years in good health. The gene calls are TRBV21-1 and TRBJ2-7. TRBV21-1 is noted as a pseudogene. CDR3 residues: CASSKSGVLGEQYF. For the CDR3, the DNA is TGTGCCAGCAGCAAGTCTGGGGTCCTGGGGGAGCAGTACTTC.